The subject of this entry is one T cell receptor beta chain. Its antigen is not identified. The sample holds other DNA sequences that translate to the same CDR3. These data originate in a study of shared clonotypes between healthy human individuals. General study points: Sequencing depth was expected to affect clonotype sharing among donors.

Per the germline V gene, CDR1 is LNHDA and CDR2 is SQIVND (reference sequence). The CDR3 totals 14 residues. Germline trimming cut 6 bases from V and 5 bases from J; bases unmatched to any gene: 4. The repertoire was sequenced with immunoSEQ multiplex PCR; TCRdb's copy has only in-frame clones and lacks some. The profile shows roughly 1.4 million clones, approximately 98.5% of them singletons. Sequencing was carried out using naive CD4+ T cells sorted from blood. As for subset: CD45RA+ positively selected. The chain joins TRBV19 to TRBJ2-7; 13 nucleotides agree with TRBD2. The clonotype was recovered from a man aged 25-40 years in good health. The CDR3 reads CASSRLAGGDEQYF. CDR3 DNA: TGTGCCAGTAGCCGACTAGCGGGAGGCGACGAGCAGTACTTC.